What follows describes a single T cell receptor beta chain. The age range of participants was about 18 to 90 years, with residence in about 25 US areas. The data are from a study of blood T cell repertoires in COVID-19. On the study more broadly: Samples taken during acute and convalescent COVID-19 were collected in the United States, Italy and Spain.

In the authors' methods: It was from reference gene primer amplification that nucleated cell counts were estimated. Here immunoSEQ multiplex PCR was the method, and the copy in TCRdb shows in-frame clones only, minus some. V and J calls and clone size are copied from that table; D and trimming were computed from the DNA. The sample holds some 180,000 clones, 82% seen once. The clonotype was recovered from a woman aged 55-75 years with acute COVID-19. The source material was PBMCs or T cells enriched from blood (not recorded which).

CDR3 DNA: TGTGCCAGCAGTGGTAGACCCTGGGAGCCGACTGGAAACACCATATATTTT. Its translation is CASSGRPWEPTGNTIYF. The V gene is TRBV2, the J gene TRBJ1-3; no clear D gene. V lost 4 bases and J lost 2, with 18 bases in between. The CDR3 runs 17 residues. Looked up from germline, CDR1 is SNHLY and CDR2 is FYNNEI.